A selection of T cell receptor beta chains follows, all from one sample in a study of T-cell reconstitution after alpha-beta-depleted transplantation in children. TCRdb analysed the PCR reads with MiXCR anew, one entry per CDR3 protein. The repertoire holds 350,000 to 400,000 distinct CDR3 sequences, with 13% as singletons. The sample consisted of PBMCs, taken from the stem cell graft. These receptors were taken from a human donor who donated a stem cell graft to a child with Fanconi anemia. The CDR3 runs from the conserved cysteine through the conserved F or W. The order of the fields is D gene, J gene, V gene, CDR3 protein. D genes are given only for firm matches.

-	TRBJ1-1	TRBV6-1	CASKEVFGSEAFF
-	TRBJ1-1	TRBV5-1	CASSFAQGNTEAFF
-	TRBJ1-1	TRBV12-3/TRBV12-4	CASRLGQGAEAFF
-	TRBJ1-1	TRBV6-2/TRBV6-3	CASSYTRRDTEAFF
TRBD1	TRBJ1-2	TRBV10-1	CASSATGRNYGYTF
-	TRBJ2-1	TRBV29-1	CSCGWQTKYNEQFF
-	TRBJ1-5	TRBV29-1	CSVKDSSQPQHF
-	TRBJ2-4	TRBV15	CATSRGGRIAKNIQYF
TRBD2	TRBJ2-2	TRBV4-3	CASSQGGLLAPEVTGELFF
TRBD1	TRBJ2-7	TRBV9	CASSYLTGDEQYF
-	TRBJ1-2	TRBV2	CASSEIGRVNYGYTF
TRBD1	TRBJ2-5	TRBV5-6	CASSSTGVEEETQYF
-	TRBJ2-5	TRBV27	CASSSLGLQETQYF
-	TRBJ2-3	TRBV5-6	CASSAAEQGSDTQYF
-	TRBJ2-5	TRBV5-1	CASSPTGPQETQYF
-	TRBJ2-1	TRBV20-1	CSARDRSRGGASSYNEQFF
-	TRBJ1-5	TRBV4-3	CASSQDWRSNQPQHF
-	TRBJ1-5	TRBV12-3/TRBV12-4	CASSLGGRGGNQPQHF
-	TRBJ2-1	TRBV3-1	CASSRPVWGTYNEQFF
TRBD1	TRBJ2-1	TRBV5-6	CATKPEGADEQFF
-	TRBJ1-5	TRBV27	CASSWPRVCSNQPQHF
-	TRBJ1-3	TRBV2	CASSRTGNTIYF
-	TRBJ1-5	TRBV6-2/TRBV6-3	CASSPVPSNQPQHF
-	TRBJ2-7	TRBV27	CASSLMAGHEQYF
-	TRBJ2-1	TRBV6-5	CASSYSFYNEQFF
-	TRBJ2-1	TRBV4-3	CASSQDWATEPTYNEQFF
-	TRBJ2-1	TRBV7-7	CASSLSRSYNEQFF
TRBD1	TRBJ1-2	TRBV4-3	CASSQDPTGNYGYTF
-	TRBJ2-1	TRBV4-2	CASSQVGVEGLNEQFF
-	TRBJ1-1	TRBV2	CASSEWQVGTEAFF
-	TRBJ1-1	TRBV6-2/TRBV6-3	CASSYLYTTEAFF
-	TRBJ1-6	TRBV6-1	CASRGDYGSYNSPLHF
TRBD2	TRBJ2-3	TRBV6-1	CASSLWTSPTDTQYF
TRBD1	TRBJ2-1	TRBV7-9	CASWLRDRVNEQFF
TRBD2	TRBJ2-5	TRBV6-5	CASSSVLAGGETQYF
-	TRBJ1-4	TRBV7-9	CASSGRAEDEKLFF